Given below is one T cell receptor beta chain in context. Trimming removed 8 bases from V and 8 bases from J; junction bases left unmatched: 10. Germline V gene data show CDR1 as MNHEY and CDR2 as SVGAGI. The CDR3 length is 15 residues. Source study methods: Amplification of reference gene primers was used by the study to estimate nucleated cell counts. The repertoire was sequenced with immunoSEQ multiplex PCR; TCRdb's copy has only in-frame clones and lacks some. Clone size and the V and J calls come from that table; the DNA yielded D and trimming. The sample carries about 110,000 clones, about 83% recorded once. The data stem from a study of blood T cell repertoires in COVID-19. Overall study: COVID-19 samples from acute and convalescent phases originated in the United States, Italy and Spain. Sources were T cells, B-cell-depleted T cells, or PBMCs; the material itself was cDNA or gDNA.

The TCR was taken from a woman in her seventies with acute or convalescent COVID-19. The chain joins TRBV6-5 to TRBJ1-4; 11 positions match TRBD1. Sequences were obtained from peripheral blood. CDR3 residues: CASGSRTGGEEKLFF. CDR3 DNA sequence: TGTGCCAGCGGGTCACGGACAGGGGGCGAAGAAAAACTGTTTTTT.